This T cell receptor (beta chain) came from a study of cytomegalovirus exposure and HLA in healthy donors. Study-wide points: Accurate predictions that matched the HLA-A and HLA-B alleles of most subjects were reportedly made from TCR beta sequences.

This PCR relied on a set of 60 Vbeta primers and 13 Jbeta primers. Clones were sequenced by immunoSEQ multiplex PCR, and TCRdb holds only the in-frame ones, with some missing. Of around 94,000 clones listed, approximately 77% are singletons. Points on this clone: Its matching antigen is unknown.

No CMV serostatus was recorded for this donor. This receptor was taken from a human donor in good health. The specimen was PBMCs.

The DNA of the CDR3 is TGTGCCAGCAGAAACCTAGCTGATCAGTTCTTC. It translates to CASRNLADQFF. V and J are TRBV7-9 and TRBJ2-1; possibly TRBD2 for D (5 bases). Trimming removed 6 bases at V and 13 bases at J, with 13 bases between. The CDR3 is 11 amino acids. Looked up from germline, CDR1 is SEHNR and CDR2 is FQNEAQ (reference sequence).